This TCR beta chain was observed in a study of T cell repertoires in cytomegalovirus infection. Study as a whole: CMV infection together with matching HLA type was indicated by public TCR beta signatures.

General observations from the study: Dominating the ex vivo response were TCR beta clonotypes that were CMV-specific and HLA-C-restricted. Of the TCR beta families, the public ones yielded a cumulative frequency that identified carriers of CMV plus the relevant HLA.

One entry per CDR3 protein results from TCRdb running MiXCR on the reads. The sample lists 630,000 or so distinct CDR3 sequences, approximately 24% occurring once. The CDR3 runs to 11 residues. Germline CDR1 is SQVTM and CDR2 is ANQGSEA. In its sample, this clonotype was seen once. Its antigen is not known. Material for sequencing was CD8+ T cells from PBMCs. The TCR originated in a human donor in good health (CMV status not recorded). Some clones in this sample may be carry-over from other donors' samples. V gene TRBV29-1 combines with J gene TRBJ1-4, with TRBD1 identical over 7 bases. Written as DNA, the CDR3 is TGCAGTGCCCAGGGGGATGAAAAACTGTTTTTT. Encoded protein: CSAQGDEKLFF.